The 17 T cell receptor beta chains listed next were all sequenced from one sample in a study of blood T cells in healthy people across ages. Combining a sample-barcoded 5' primer with a J-beta primer mix, a second PCR ran for roughly 7 to 12 cycles. Using its own MiXCR run on the 5' RACE reads, TCRdb lists one record per CDR3 protein. There are 910,000 or so distinct CDR3 sequences in the sample; about 51% occur only once, and over 20% lies in the top ten. The sequencing sample was made of blood. These TCRs come from a woman in her sixties or seventies in good health.

The chain combines TRBV12-3 or TRBV12-4 with TRBJ2-7; D is tentatively TRBD1 or TRBD2 (6 bases each). CDR3 length equals 13 residues. V lost 7 bases and J lost 3, with 13 bases in between. CDR3 protein: CASTAGHLYEQYF. DNA of the CDR3: TGTGCCAGCACCGCGGGACACCTCTACGAGCAGTACTTC.

The CDR3 spells CASRAGREAPLHF. The CDR3 DNA reads TGTGCCAGCAGGGCCGGCAGGGAGGCACCCCTCCACTTT. The V and J genes are TRBV6-1 and TRBJ1-6; weak D call: TRBD1 (5 bases). This CDR3 contains 13 residues. CDR1 and CDR2 from the germline V gene are MNHNS and SASEGT. Between the trimmed V and J ends, which lost 6 bases and 11 bases, there was a span of 14 bases.

Only a few counts were recorded for this clonotype. The CDR3 DNA is TGTGCCAGCAGCCGGGACAGGGTTTATGGCTACACCTTC. Amino acids: CASSRDRVYGYTF. This rearrangement joins TRBV3-1 to TRBJ1-2, with TRBD1 matching over 9 bases. The CDR3 covers 13 residues. The junction had 2 bases not matched to a gene; V was cut back by 4 bases and J by 5 bases. From germline, CDR1 is LGHDT and CDR2 YNNKEL (reference sequence).

There are a few counts of this clonotype. The chain couples TRBV15 to TRBJ1-2; possibly TRBD1 for D (6 bases). Germline CDR1 and CDR2: LNHNV and YYDKDF (reference sequence). Trimming cost V 11 bases and J 4 bases, with 20 bases left between them. The CDR3 is made up of 14 amino acids. This chain's CDR3 is CASGGQPVGYGYTF. The CDR3 coding sequence is TGTGCCTCGGGCGGACAGCCTGTCGGCTATGGCTACACCTTC.

This clonotype has a handful of counts. V usage is TRBV7-9 and J usage is TRBJ1-6; the D is unclear. Germline assignment: CDR1 SEHNR and CDR2 FQNEAQ (reference sequence). The ends were cut back, 9 bases at V and 7 bases at J, with 7 bases in the middle. The CDR3 spans 11 residues. The CDR3 DNA follows: TGTGCCAGTAGTACGAATTCACCCCTCCACTTT. It encodes CASSTNSPLHF. Full variable domain (outside the CDR3, taken from reference TRBV7-9 and TRBJ1-6): DTGVSQNPRHKITKRGQNVTFRCDPISEHNRLYWYRQTLGQGPEFLTYFQNEAQLEKSRLLSDRFSAERPKGSFSTLEIQRTEQGDSAMYLCASSTNSPLHFGNGTRLTVT.

The chain carries TRBV20-1 and TRBJ1-2; 7 nucleotides agree with TRBD1. The J segment lost 5 bases and the V segment lost 6 bases, leaving 9 bases of the junction unmatched. CDR1 DFQATT and CDR2 SNEGSKA come from the germline V gene (reference sequence). The CDR3 has 13 amino acids. CDR3 bases: TGCAGTGCGGCCCCGGGGACAGATTATGGCTACACCTTC. It yields the protein CSAAPGTDYGYTF.

A few counts support this clonotype. The chain is built from TRBV7-4 and TRBJ2-4; 9 nucleotides agree with TRBD1. The CDR3 sequence is 15 residues long. With 5 bases clipped from V and 4 bases from J, the junction kept 6 bases outside the gene matches. Germline V gene sequence: CDR1 SGHVT, CDR2 SQSDAQ. This CDR3 reads CASSRGQGLKNIQYF. The CDR3 nucleotides are TGTGCCAGCAGCCGGGGACAGGGCCTTAAAAACATTCAGTACTTC.

This clonotype was seen many times. This sequence joins TRBV29-1 and TRBJ2-6; no firm D call. V was trimmed by 4 bases and J by 2 bases, leaving 6 bases between them. Germline values: CDR1 SQVTM, CDR2 ANQGSEA. The CDR3 is 13 residues long. In nucleotides, the CDR3 is TGCAGCGTTGCAGCTACTGGGGCCAACGTCCTGACTTTC. This encodes CSVAATGANVLTF.

The chain recombines TRBV28 with TRBJ1-5; D may be TRBD1 (6 bases). CDR3 length equals 14 residues. Trimming pared 7 bases from V and 0 bases from J, leaving 10 bases between. Per germline, CDR1 MDHEN and CDR2 SYDVKM. The CDR3 loop is CASKGTSSNQPQHF. The CDR3 bases are TGTGCCAGCAAAGGGACAAGTAGCAATCAGCCCCAGCATTTT.

The V gene is TRBV20-1, the J gene TRBJ1-1; D remains unclear. The CDR3 spans 13 residues. Between the trimmed V and J ends, which lost 3 bases and 3 bases, there was a span of 11 bases. Per germline, CDR1 DFQATT and CDR2 SNEGSKA (reference sequence). The CDR3 spells CSASRPAHTEAFF. CDR3 in DNA: TGCAGTGCTAGTAGGCCAGCCCACACTGAAGCTTTCTTT.

Concerning this clonotype itself: Without the conserved terminal phenylalanine or tryptophan, this CDR3 likely stems from a read error. The chain couples TRBV6-4 to TRBJ2-1; possibly TRBD2 for D (6 bases). In germline, CDR1 is MRHNA, CDR2 SNTAGT. The CDR3 covers 14 residues. Trimming cost V 11 bases and J 0 bases, with 14 bases left between them. CDR3 region: CAGFSGSSYNEQFL. The CDR3 DNA sequence: TGTGCCGGGTTTAGCGGCTCCTCCTACAATGAGCAGTTCCTC.

The rearrangement uses TRBV20-1 and TRBJ2-5, with TRBD2 identical over 11 bases. Germline V CDR1 and CDR2: DFQATT, SNEGSKA (reference sequence). The CDR3 loop spans 17 amino acids. V was clipped by 2 bases and J by 2 bases; unmatched bases: 10. CDR3 region: CSARPVTSGSHQETQYF. The CDR3 bases are TGCAGTGCTAGACCGGTAACTAGCGGGAGTCATCAAGAGACCCAGTACTTC.

V gene TRBV10-1 combines with J gene TRBJ2-5; D ambiguous. The ends were cut back, 3 bases at V and 1 base at J, with 12 bases in the middle. The germline V gene has CDR1 WNHNN and CDR2 SYGVQD (reference sequence). This CDR3 is 15 amino acids long. CDR3 sequence reads: CASSDGFGTQETQYF. Written as DNA, the CDR3 is TGCGCCAGCAGTGACGGTTTCGGTACCCAAGAGACCCAGTACTTC.

The genes are TRBV7-2 and TRBJ2-7, with 11 bases aligning to TRBD2. The junction had 3 bases not matched to a gene; V was cut back by 3 bases and J by 5 bases. The CDR3 runs 14 residues. Germline V gene data show CDR1 as SGHTA and CDR2 as FQGNSA. For the CDR3, the DNA is TGTGCCAGCAGCTTTAGCGGGGGGGCTGACGAGCAGTACTTC. Its protein is CASSFSGGADEQYF.

V is TRBV6-1 and J is TRBJ2-4, with D possibly TRBD1 on 5 matching bases. The last part of the DNA fits TRBJ2-5 better; the J call may be wrong. The germline gives CDR1 MNHNS, CDR2 SASEGT. The CDR3 sequence is 15 residues long. The chain's CDR3 is CASSERVPGFETQYF. As DNA, the CDR3 is TGTGCCAGCAGTGAACGGGTTCCAGGGTTTGAGACCCAGTACTTC.

This clonotype was seen just once. The V gene is TRBV29-1, the J gene TRBJ1-2; no clear D. The CDR3 totals 9 residues. V lost 2 bases to trimming and J lost 7 bases, with 2 bases between them. Germline V CDR1 and CDR2: SQVTM, ANQGSEA. The CDR3 loop is CSVECGYTF. DNA for the CDR3: TGCAGCGTTGAATGTGGCTACACCTTC.

This clonotype has a handful of counts. The chain recombines TRBV18 with TRBJ1-5; D gene uncertain. The CDR3 is 13 residues long. Germline CDR1 and CDR2: KGHSH and LQKENI. V was clipped by 0 bases and J by 4 bases, with 4 bases between them. The CDR3 DNA follows: TGTGCCAGCTCACCACCTGGGAATCAGCCCCAGCATTTT. Amino acid sequence: CASSPPGNQPQHF.